This passage covers 14 T cell receptor beta chains from one sample sequenced in a study of T cell changes during pregnancy in multiple sclerosis. Measured with immunoSEQ multiplex PCR; TCRdb has only the in-frame clones, and not every one. There are approximately 100,000 clones in the sample; approximately 90% occur only once, and around 1.5% lies in the top ten. Sequencing used peripheral blood, obtained after pregnancy. Receptors were obtained from a female donor with multiple sclerosis, enrolled in a pregnancy study.

The J gene is TRBJ2-1, the V gene TRBV19; 8 bases agree with TRBD2. CDR1 is LNHDA, CDR2 SQIVND, per germline (reference sequence). This CDR3 contains 17 residues. V gave up 5 bases and J gave up 2 bases; unmatched junction bases: 11. As DNA, the CDR3 is TGTGCCAGTAGTCTCCTGCACGCGGGGGGCCCCTACAATGAGCAGTTCTTC. Amino acid sequence: CASSLLHAGGPYNEQFF.

The chain has TRBV5-6 and TRBJ1-5; D might be TRBD1 (5 bases). In germline, CDR1 is SGHDT, CDR2 YYEEEE. The CDR3 runs 16 residues. The germline V and J ends were trimmed by 1 base and 2 bases, with 13 bases remaining between them. CDR3 coding DNA: TGTGCCAGCAGCTTGCGTGCCAGGGAGGGCAATCAGCCCCAGCATTTT. This sequence encodes CASSLRAREGNQPQHF.

The chain carries TRBV7-7 and TRBJ2-3, with 10 bases lining up with TRBD2. This CDR3 comprises 16 residues. Germline trimming cut 4 bases from V and 4 bases from J; bases unmatched to any gene: 8. Germline lookup yields CDR1 SSHAT and CDR2 FNYEAQ (reference sequence). The CDR3 DNA reads TGTGCCAGCAGCTCGGGTAGCGGGAGGAACCCAGATACGCAGTATTTT. Translated: CASSSGSGRNPDTQYF.

V usage is TRBV27 and J usage is TRBJ2-2; the match to TRBD2 covers 12 bases. The germline CDR1 and CDR2 sequences are MNHEY and SMNVEV (reference sequence). The CDR3 is made up of 19 amino acids. V lost 2 bases and J lost 7; bases outside the gene matches: 14. This CDR3 is CASSLRHGRLAGGYGELFF. CDR3 in DNA: TGTGCCAGCAGTTTACGGCATGGGAGGCTAGCGGGAGGGTACGGGGAGCTGTTTTTT.

The chain employs TRBV15 and TRBJ2-5, with 9 nucleotides matching TRBD1. This CDR3 has 17 residues. CDR1 LNHNV and CDR2 YYDKDF come from the germline V gene (reference sequence). V lost 1 base, J lost 3 bases, and 9 bases stayed unmatched. CDR3 in amino acids: CATSRGDRATTKETQYF. As DNA, the CDR3 is TGTGCCACCAGCAGAGGGGACAGGGCGACAACTAAAGAGACCCAGTACTTC.

The CDR3: CASSPPGQGSDEAFF. Here the CDR3 DNA reads TGTGCCAGCTCACCACCGGGACAGGGATCGGATGAAGCTTTCTTT. V usage is TRBV18 and J usage is TRBJ1-1; 9 positions agree with TRBD1. Germline V lookup: CDR1 KGHSH, CDR2 LQKENI. The CDR3 is made up of 15 amino acids. The ends lost 0 bases at V and 7 bases at J; junction bases unmatched: 6.

The rearrangement links TRBV29-1 to TRBJ1-3; the D is unclear. CDR1 is SQVTM, CDR2 ANQGSEA, per germline. The CDR3 loop spans 12 amino acids. Trimming removed 4 bases at V and 4 bases at J, with 8 bases between. The CDR3 protein is CSVGHPGNTIYF. CDR3 sequence (DNA): TGCAGCGTTGGACACCCGGGAAACACCATATATTTT.

The V gene is TRBV27, the J gene TRBJ2-7; 7 nucleotides line up with TRBD1. The V segment lost 1 base and the J segment 2 bases; nucleotides outside the gene matches: 8. Germline lookup yields CDR1 MNHEY and CDR2 SMNVEV (reference sequence). The CDR3 contains 16 residues. The CDR3 region is CASSLFVGRGPYEQYF. CDR3 bases: TGTGCCAGCAGTTTATTTGTGGGAAGGGGGCCCTACGAGCAGTACTTC.

A note on this clone: One end of the junction does not line up with germline, which may come from a read error. The genes are TRBV2 and TRBJ2-1; TRBD1 might be the D (6 bases). The CDR3 length is 8 residues. The germline CDR1 and CDR2 sequences are SNHLY and FYNNEI. This CDR3 reads CASSRDIF. In DNA form, the CDR3 reads TGTGCCAGCAGTCGGGACATCTTC.

V is TRBV7-9 and J is TRBJ2-4; D not resolved. The CDR3 runs 13 residues. CDR1 and CDR2 from the germline V gene are SEHNR and FQNEAQ (reference sequence). Trimming shortened V by 0 bases and J by 2 bases, and 2 bases separated the two germline ends. In DNA form, the CDR3 reads TGTGCCAGCAGCTTAGCCACCAAAAACATTCAGTACTTC. It specifies CASSLATKNIQYF.

The rearrangement uses TRBV4-2 and TRBJ2-5, with a possible D match to TRBD2 (6 bases). Trimming removed 0 bases at V and 3 bases at J, with 26 bases between. CDR1 and CDR2 (germline): LGHNA, YNFKEQ. This CDR3 is built from 20 residues. CDR3 sequence: CASSQDLVDLWGEREETQYF. As DNA, the CDR3 is TGTGCCAGCAGCCAAGATCTCGTAGACCTATGGGGGGAGCGAGAAGAGACCCAGTACTTC.

This chain joins TRBV4-1 and TRBJ1-2, with 7 nucleotides matching TRBD1. The length of the CDR3 is 16 residues. V dropped 2 bases and J dropped 0; count of bases not matched to a gene: 6. The V gene's germline CDR1 is MGHRA and CDR2 YSYEKL. As DNA, the CDR3 is TGCGCCAGCAGCCAACCCAGGGGGAAGGCTAACTATGGCTACACCTTC. It yields the protein CASSQPRGKANYGYTF.

This sequence joins TRBV7-3 and TRBJ2-2; weak D call: TRBD1 (6 bases). The CDR3 covers 15 residues. Germline V gene data show CDR1 as SGHTA and CDR2 as FQGTGA. V was cut by 4 bases and J by 1 base, with 10 bases left in between. The CDR3 DNA sequence: TGTGCCAGCAGCTCCATGACAGGGAACACCGGGGAGCTGTTTTTT. Amino acid sequence: CASSSMTGNTGELFF.

V is TRBV7-9 and J is TRBJ1-1; 9 nucleotides align to TRBD1. This CDR3 spans 13 amino acids. CDR1 and CDR2 from the germline V gene are SEHNR and FQNEAQ (reference sequence). With V trimmed by 5 bases and J by 10 bases, 8 bases remained unmatched. DNA of the CDR3: TGTGCCAGCAGCCCGGGACAGGGTGTTCCAGCTTTCTTT. It yields the protein CASSPGQGVPAFF.